These 2 T cell receptor beta chains came from one sample sequenced in a study of OX40 agonist ivuxolimab in advanced cancers. The method behind the library was the immunoSEQ multiplex PCR assay. TCRdb holds this immuneACCESS table with in-frame rearrangements only. Some clones are missing; in checked studies, unresolved V genes explain under half, and the rest has no known cause. A total of more than 65,000 clones appear in this sample, more than 75% of them only once. The ten most abundant clones make up over 5% of the sample. The sequences come from CD4+ or CD8+ T cells sorted from blood, collected in a trial of the OX40 agonist ivuxolimab. The receptors originated from an adult with an advanced solid tumor such as melanoma, head and neck, liver or kidney cancer.

DNA for the CDR3: TGTGCCAGCAGCTTAGGCGAGGCGAGCCTATCCTACGAGCAGTACTTC. Translated: CASSLGEASLSYEQYF. This chain uses TRBV7-2 with TRBJ2-7; no firm D call. Germline CDR1 reads SGHTA; CDR2 reads FQGNSA. Between the trimmed V and J ends, which lost 1 base and 1 base, there was a span of 14 bases. The CDR3 is 16 residues long.

The chain combines TRBV11-3 with TRBJ2-7; 9 nucleotides agree with TRBD1. The CDR3 is made up of 14 amino acids. V shed 4 bases, J shed 3 bases, and the junction held 4 bases outside the gene matches. The germline V gene has CDR1 SGHNT and CDR2 YENEEA. The CDR3 DNA reads TGTGCCAGCAGCTCCGGACAGGGGTTCTACGAGCAGTACTTC. Its protein product is CASSSGQGFYEQYF.